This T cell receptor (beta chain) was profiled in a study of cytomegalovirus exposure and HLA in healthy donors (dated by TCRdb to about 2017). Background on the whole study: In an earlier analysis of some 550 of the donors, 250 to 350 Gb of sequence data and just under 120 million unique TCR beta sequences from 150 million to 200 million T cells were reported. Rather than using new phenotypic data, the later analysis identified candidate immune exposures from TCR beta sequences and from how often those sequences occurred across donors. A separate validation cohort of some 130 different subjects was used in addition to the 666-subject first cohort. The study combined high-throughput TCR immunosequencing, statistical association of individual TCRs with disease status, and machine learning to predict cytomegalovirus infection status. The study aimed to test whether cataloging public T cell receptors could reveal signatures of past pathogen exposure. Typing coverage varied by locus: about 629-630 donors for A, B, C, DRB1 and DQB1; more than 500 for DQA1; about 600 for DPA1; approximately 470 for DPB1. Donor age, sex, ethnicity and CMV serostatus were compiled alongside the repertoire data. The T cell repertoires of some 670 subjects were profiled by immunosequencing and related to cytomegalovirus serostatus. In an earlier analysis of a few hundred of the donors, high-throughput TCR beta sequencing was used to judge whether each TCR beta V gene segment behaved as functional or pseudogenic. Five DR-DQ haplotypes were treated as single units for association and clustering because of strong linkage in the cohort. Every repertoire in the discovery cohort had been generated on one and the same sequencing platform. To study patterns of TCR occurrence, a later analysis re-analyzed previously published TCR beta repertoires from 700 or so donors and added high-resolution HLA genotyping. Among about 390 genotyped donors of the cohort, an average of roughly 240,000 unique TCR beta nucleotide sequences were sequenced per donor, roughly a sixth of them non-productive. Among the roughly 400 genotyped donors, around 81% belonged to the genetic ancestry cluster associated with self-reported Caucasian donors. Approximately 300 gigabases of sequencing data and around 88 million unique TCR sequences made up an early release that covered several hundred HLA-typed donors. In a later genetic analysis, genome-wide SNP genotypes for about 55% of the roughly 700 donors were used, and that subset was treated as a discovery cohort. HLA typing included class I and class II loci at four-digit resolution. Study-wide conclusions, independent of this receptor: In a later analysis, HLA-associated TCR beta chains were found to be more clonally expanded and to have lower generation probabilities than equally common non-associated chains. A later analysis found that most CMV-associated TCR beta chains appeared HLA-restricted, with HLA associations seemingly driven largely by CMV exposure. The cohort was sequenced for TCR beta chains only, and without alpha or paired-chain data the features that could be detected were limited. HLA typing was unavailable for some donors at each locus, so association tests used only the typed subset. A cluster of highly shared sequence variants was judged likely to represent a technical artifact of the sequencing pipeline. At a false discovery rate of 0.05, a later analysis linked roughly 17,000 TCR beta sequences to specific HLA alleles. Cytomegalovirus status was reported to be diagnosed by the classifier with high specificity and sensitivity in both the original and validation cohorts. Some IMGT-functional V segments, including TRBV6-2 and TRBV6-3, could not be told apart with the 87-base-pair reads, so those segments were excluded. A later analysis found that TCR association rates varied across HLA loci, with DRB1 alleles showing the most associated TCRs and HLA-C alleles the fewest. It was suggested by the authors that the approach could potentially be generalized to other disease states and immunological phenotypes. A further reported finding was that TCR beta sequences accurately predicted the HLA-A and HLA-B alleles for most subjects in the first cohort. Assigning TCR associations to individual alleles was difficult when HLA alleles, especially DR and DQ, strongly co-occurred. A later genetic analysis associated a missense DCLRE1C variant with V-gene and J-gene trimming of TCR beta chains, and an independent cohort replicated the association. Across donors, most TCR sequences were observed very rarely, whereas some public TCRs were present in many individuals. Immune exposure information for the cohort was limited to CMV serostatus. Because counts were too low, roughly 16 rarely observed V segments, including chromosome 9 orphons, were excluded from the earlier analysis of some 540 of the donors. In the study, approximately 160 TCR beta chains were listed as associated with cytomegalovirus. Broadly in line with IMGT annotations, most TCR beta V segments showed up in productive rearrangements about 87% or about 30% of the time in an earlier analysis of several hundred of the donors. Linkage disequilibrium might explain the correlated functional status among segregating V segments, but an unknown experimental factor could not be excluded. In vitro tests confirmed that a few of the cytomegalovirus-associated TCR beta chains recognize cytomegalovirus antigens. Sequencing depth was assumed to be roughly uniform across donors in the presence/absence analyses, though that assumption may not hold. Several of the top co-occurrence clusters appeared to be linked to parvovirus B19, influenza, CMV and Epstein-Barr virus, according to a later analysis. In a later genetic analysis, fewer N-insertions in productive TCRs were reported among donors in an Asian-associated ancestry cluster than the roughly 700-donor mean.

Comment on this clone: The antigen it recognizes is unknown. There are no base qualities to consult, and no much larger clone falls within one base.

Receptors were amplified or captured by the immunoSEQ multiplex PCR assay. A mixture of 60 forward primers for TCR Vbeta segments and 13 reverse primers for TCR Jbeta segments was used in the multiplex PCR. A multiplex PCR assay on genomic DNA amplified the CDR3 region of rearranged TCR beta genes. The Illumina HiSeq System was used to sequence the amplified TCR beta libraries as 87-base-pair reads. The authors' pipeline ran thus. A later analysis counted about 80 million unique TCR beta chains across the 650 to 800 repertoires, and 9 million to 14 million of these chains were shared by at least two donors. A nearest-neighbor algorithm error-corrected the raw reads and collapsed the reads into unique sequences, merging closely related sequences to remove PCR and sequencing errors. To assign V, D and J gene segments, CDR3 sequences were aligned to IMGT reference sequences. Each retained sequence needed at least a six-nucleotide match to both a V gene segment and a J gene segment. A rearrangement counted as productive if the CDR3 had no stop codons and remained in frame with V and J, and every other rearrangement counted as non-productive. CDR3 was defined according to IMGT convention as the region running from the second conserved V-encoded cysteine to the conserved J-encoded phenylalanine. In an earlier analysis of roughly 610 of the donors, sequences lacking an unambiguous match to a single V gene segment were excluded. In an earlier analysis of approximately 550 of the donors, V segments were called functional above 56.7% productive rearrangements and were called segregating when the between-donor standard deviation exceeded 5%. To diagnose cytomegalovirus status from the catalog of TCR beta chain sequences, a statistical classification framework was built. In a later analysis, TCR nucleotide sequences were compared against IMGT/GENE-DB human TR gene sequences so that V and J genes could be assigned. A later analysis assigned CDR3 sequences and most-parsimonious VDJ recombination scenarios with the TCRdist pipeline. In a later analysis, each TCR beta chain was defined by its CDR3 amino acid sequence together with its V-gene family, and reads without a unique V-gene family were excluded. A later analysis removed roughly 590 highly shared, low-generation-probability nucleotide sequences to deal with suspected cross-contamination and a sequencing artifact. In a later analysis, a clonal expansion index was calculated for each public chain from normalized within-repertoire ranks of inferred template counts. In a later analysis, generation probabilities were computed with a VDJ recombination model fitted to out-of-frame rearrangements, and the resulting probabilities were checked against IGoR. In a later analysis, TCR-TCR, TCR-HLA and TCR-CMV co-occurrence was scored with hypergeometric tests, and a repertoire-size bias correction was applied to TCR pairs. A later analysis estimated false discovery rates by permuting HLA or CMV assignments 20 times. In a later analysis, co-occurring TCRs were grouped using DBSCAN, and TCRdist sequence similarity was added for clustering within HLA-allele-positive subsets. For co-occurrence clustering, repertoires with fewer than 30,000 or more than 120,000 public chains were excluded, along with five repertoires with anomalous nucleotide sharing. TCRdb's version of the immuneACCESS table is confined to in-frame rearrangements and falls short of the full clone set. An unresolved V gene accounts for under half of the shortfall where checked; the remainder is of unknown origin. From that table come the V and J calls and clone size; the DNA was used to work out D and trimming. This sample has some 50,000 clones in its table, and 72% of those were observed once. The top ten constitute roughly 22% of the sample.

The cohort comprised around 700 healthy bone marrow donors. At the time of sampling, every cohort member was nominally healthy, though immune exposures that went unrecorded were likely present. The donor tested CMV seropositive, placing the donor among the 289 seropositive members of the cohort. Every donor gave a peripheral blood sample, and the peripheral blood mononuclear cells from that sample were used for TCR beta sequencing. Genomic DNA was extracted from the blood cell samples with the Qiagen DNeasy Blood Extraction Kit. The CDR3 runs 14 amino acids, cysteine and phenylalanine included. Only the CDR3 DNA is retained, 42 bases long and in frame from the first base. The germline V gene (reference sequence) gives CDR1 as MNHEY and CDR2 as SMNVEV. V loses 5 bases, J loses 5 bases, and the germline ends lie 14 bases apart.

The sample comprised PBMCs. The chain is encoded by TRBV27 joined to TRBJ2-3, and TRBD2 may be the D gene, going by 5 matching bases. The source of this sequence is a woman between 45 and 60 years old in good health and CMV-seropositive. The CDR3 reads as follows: CASSPGSRGDTQYF. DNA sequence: TGTGCCAGCAGTCCGGGGTCCCGGGGAGATACGCAGTATTTT.